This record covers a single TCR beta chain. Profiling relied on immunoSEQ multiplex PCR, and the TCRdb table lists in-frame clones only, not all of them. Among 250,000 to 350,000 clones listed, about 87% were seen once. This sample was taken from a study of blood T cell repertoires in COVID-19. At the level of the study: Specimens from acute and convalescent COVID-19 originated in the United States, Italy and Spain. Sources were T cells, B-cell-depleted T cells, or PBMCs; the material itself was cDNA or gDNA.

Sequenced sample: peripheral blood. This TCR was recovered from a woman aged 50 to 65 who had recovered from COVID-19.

The CDR3 reads CASTQANTEAFF. The CDR3 DNA reads as TGTGCCAGCACTCAGGCGAACACTGAAGCTTTCTTT. The V gene is TRBV28, the J gene TRBJ1-1; D gene ambiguous. V was cut by 7 bases and J by 1 base, with 7 bases left in between. Germline V gene sequence: CDR1 MDHEN, CDR2 SYDVKM. The CDR3 contains 12 residues.